Shown below are 7 T cell receptor beta chains from a single sample sequenced in a study of blood T cell repertoires in COVID-19. The repertoire was sequenced with immunoSEQ multiplex PCR; TCRdb's copy has only in-frame clones and lacks some. The table has 200,000 to 250,000 clones, approximately 84% seen once. The sample comprised peripheral blood. The receptors shown here come from a middle-aged man with active or convalescent COVID-19.

The CDR3 sequence is CSVEDRTSGSYEQYF. For the CDR3, the DNA is TGCAGCGTTGAAGATCGGACTAGCGGGAGCTACGAGCAGTACTTC. The chain recombines TRBV29-1 with TRBJ2-7, with 13 bases fitting TRBD2. J was trimmed by 3 bases and V by 0 bases; bases with no gene match: 2. The germline gives CDR1 SQVTM, CDR2 ANQGSEA. The CDR3 contains 15 residues.

The chain employs TRBV19 and TRBJ1-1; D is unclear. V was shortened by 6 bases and J by 3 bases, with 14 bases between the two germline ends. This CDR3 has 14 amino acids. Looked up from germline, CDR1 is LNHDA and CDR2 is SQIVND (reference sequence). CDR3 loop: CASSPHAGYTEAFF. The CDR3 bases are TGTGCCAGTAGCCCCCACGCGGGGTACACTGAAGCTTTCTTT.

This chain uses TRBV27 with TRBJ2-7, with 7 nucleotides matching TRBD2. Germline CDR1 reads MNHEY; CDR2 reads SMNVEV (reference sequence). V lost 6 bases and J lost 2; bases outside the gene matches: 10. This CDR3 contains 15 residues. In DNA, the CDR3 is TGTGCCAGCAGATCTCACGGGACTACAACCTACGAGCAGTACTTC. It is translated as CASRSHGTTTYEQYF.

The genes are TRBV7-6 and TRBJ1-5; perhaps TRBD1 as D (5 bases). Germline CDR1 and CDR2: SGHVS and FNYEAQ. This CDR3 is 15 amino acids long. The V and J ends lost 3 bases and 9 bases respectively, with 18 bases between them. CDR3 residues: CASSLGGTRGLPQHF. CDR3 DNA: TGTGCCAGCAGCTTGGGGGGGACCCGTGGCCTGCCCCAGCATTTT.

This sequence joins TRBV6-5 and TRBJ2-7, with D perhaps TRBD1 (5 bases). V was pared by 8 bases and J by 4 bases, with 15 bases between. Germline-derived CDR1 and CDR2 are MNHEY and SVGAGI. This CDR3 contains 13 residues. CDR3 residues: CASGQGTLYEQYF. The CDR3 coding sequence is TGTGCCAGCGGGCAGGGTACGTTGTACGAGCAGTACTTC.

This clone has a single count. The V gene is TRBV6-5, the J gene TRBJ2-5; 8 nucleotides align to TRBD2. The germline V gene encodes CDR1 MNHEY and CDR2 SVGAGI. V gave up 7 bases and J gave up 5 bases; unmatched junction bases: 12. The CDR3 consists of 15 residues. The DNA for the CDR3 is TGTGCCAGCACCCATACTGCGGGGGGCAGGGAGACCCAGTACTTC. Translated, it gives CASTHTAGGRETQYF.

This clone was recorded once. V and J are TRBV28 and TRBJ2-7; 10 bases match TRBD2. J gave up 5 bases and V 5 bases, and 3 bases lay outside the gene matches. The CDR3 spans 13 residues. Germline CDR1 MDHEN, CDR2 SYDVKM. CDR3 region: CASSRLAGDEQYF. In DNA, the CDR3 is TGTGCCAGCAGTCGACTAGCGGGCGACGAGCAGTACTTC. Full variable domain (missing parts from reference TRBV28 and TRBJ2-7): DVKVTQSSRYLVKRTGEKVFLECVQDMDHENMFWYRQDPGLGLRLIYFSYDVKMKEKGDIPEGYSVSREKKERFSLILESASTNQTSMYLCASSRLAGDEQYFGPGTRLTVT.